The clone carrying this T cell receptor beta chain was detected ten times or more. What it binds is unknown. The CDR3 is made up of 15 amino acids. Germline CDR1 and CDR2: LNHNV and YYDKDF (reference sequence). Germline trimming cut 3 bases from V and 6 bases from J; bases unmatched to any gene: 8. The sample comes from a study of T and B cells in COVID-19 patients. Findings of the study overall: Highly clonal in active COVID-19, TRB repertoires exceeded healthy-donor diversity and richness at recovery. Early severe-case samples and blood from mildly ill patients during symptoms were in short supply.

From blood, about 240-550 ng of genomic DNA served as TRB template. TRB rearrangements were amplified by multiplex PCR with BIOMED2 TRB-A/B primers. Via MiXCR, TCRdb re-called the multiplex PCR reads, giving one row per CDR3 protein. This repertoire shows some 13,000 distinct CDR3 sequences, roughly 25% found once; its top ten account for 3.5% to 4.5%. The specimen was blood. The chain uses TRBV15 and TRBJ1-3; 7 nucleotides line up with TRBD1. This receptor was obtained from a human donor who had recovered from COVID-19. The chain's CDR3 is CATSSLTGAVNTIYF. The CDR3 nucleotides read TGTGCCACCAGCAGTCTTACAGGGGCGGTAAACACCATATATTTT.